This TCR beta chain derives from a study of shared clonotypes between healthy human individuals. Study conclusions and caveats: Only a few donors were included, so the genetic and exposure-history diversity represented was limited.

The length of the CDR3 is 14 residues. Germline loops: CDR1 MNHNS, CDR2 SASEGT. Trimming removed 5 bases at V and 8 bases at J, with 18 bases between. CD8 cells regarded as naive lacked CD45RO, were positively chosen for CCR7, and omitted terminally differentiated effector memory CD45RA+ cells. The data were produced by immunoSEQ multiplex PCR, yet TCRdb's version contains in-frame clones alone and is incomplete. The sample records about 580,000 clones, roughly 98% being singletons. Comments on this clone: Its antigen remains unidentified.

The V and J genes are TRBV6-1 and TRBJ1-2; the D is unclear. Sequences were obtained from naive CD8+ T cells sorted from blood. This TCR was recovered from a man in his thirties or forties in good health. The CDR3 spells CASSLAVGSEGYTF. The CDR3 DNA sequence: TGTGCCAGCAGTCTCGCGGTGGGATCAGAAGGCTACACCTTC.